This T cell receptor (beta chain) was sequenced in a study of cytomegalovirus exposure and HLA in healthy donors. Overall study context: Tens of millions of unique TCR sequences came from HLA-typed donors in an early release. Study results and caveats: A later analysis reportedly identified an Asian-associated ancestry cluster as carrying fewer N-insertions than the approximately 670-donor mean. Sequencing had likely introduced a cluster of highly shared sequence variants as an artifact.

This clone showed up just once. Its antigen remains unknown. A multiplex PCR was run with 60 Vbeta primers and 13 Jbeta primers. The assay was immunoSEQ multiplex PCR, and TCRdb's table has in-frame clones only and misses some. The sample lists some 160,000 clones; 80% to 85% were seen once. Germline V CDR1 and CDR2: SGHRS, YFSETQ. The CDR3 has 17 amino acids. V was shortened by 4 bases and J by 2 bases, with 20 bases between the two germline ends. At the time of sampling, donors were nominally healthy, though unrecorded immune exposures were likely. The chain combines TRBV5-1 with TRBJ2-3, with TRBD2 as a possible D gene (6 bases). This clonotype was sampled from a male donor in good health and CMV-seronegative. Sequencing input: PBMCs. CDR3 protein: CASSGGASVRFTDTQYF. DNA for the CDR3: TGCGCCAGCAGCGGAGGGGCTAGCGTTCGTTTCACAGATACGCAGTATTTT.